This TCR beta chain was identified during a study of blood T cell repertoires in COVID-19. The V segment lost 6 bases and the J segment 1 base; nucleotides outside the gene matches: 5. There are 15 residues in the CDR3. In germline, CDR1 is MNHNY, CDR2 SVGAGI (reference sequence). Original methodology: Reference gene primer amplification gave nucleated cell count estimates. Some clones are missing from TCRdb's copy, which holds only in-frame ones; the method was immunoSEQ multiplex PCR. The V and J calls and clone size are taken from that table; D and trimming were inferred from the DNA. The table has about 120,000 clones, about 85% seen once.

Sequenced material: peripheral blood. The TCR comes from a human donor in a cohort sampled during active COVID-19. The chain has TRBV6-6 and TRBJ2-3; 9 bases are a match to TRBD2. The CDR3 DNA is TGTGCCAGCAGCTTAGCGGGAGTCGGCACAGATACGCAGTATTTT. Translating gives CASSLAGVGTDTQYF.